The sample holds a few counts of the clone carrying this T cell receptor (beta chain). The antigen is unknown. The record originates from a study of post-analysis software for immune sequencing data. Study details: The courses of disease that were included comprised relapsing-remitting, secondary progressive and progressive-relapsing multiple sclerosis.

Study results and limitations: About five TRBV segments (TRBV5-6, TRBV5-1 and TRBV20-1 among them) occurred more frequently in patients than in controls. Normalized Chao1 diversity was significantly reduced in patients versus controls. F measure showed strong co-clustering of same-batch samples.

Presence of unique molecular identifiers characterized the TCR beta cDNA libraries. cDNA molecules numbering about 470,000 came from roughly 1 to 10 million T cells. TCRdb re-called the PCR reads through MiXCR, storing one row per CDR3 protein. Here the sample spans approximately 690,000 distinct CDR3 sequences, 59% being singletons. V was clipped by 4 bases and J by 8 bases; unmatched bases: 6. In germline, CDR1 is SGHVS, CDR2 FQNEAQ. The CDR3 totals 13 residues. This clonotype was sampled from a girl under 10 years old with multiple sclerosis. The sequenced sample was blood. This chain links TRBV7-8 with TRBJ1-2; 8 bases are shared with TRBD1. This CDR3 reads CASSSTGADGYTF. The CDR3 DNA reads as TGTGCCAGCAGCTCGACAGGGGCGGACGGCTACACCTTC.